This passage covers 31 T cell receptor beta chains from one sample sequenced in a study of T cells expressing NK-cell markers. Each CDR3 protein gets one entry in TCRdb, which reprocessed the 5' RACE reads and gives no DNA. This sample's clone table lists 550,000 or so distinct CDR3 sequences. The sample taken for sequencing was blood T cells: a sorted CD56 or NKG2C T cell subset, CD4+ or CD8+ T cells, or bulk PBMC T cells (not recorded which). The source of these receptors is a man younger than 35 in good health.

The chain joins TRBV12-5 to TRBJ2-1. The CDR3 is 12 residues long. The germline gives CDR1 LGHNT, CDR2 FRNRAP. CDR3 sequence reads: CASGLRNNEQFF.

V and J are TRBV24-1 and TRBJ2-1; the TRBD2 assignment by TCRdb is unverifiable without DNA. This CDR3 spans 17 amino acids. The V gene's germline CDR1 is KGHDR and CDR2 SFDVKD. The CDR3 region is CATSDSPGTSGNNEQFF.

The chain recombines TRBV5-4 with TRBJ2-1. The CDR3 runs 15 residues. CDR1 is SGHNT, CDR2 YYREEE, per germline (reference sequence). The CDR3 reads CASRGNLGTYNEQFF.

The rearrangement joins TRBV5-6 to TRBJ2-1; no DNA is available, so the TRBD1 call from TCRdb remains unchecked. This CDR3 is built from 18 residues. Germline V gene sequence: CDR1 SGHDT, CDR2 YYEEEE. The CDR3 loop reads CASSFMRDSQGRPEGQFF.

The V and J genes are TRBV3-1 and TRBJ1-1; the TCRdb D gene call, TRBD1, has no DNA to confirm it. CDR1 is LGHDT and CDR2 is YNNKEL in the germline V gene (reference sequence). This CDR3 spans 13 amino acids. The CDR3 protein is CASSQDLKGMAFF.

The chain links TRBV28 to TRBJ2-3; checking the TCRdb D call of TRBD2 is not possible without DNA. Germline assignment: CDR1 MDHEN and CDR2 SYDVKM. The CDR3 totals 14 residues. CDR3 sequence: CASSLSEGPDTQYF.

The chain uses TRBV18 and TRBJ1-2. The germline V gene encodes CDR1 KGHSH and CDR2 LQKENI. This CDR3 comprises 16 residues. The CDR3 reads CASSPQAGRGSHDYTF.

This chain connects TRBV25-1 to TRBJ2-7; TCRdb gives TRBD1 as the D gene, but with no DNA this cannot be confirmed. The germline CDR1 and CDR2 sequences are MGHDK and SYGVNS. The CDR3 has 15 residues. The CDR3 here is CASSETGVSSYEQYF.

The chain links TRBV10-1 to TRBJ2-3. This CDR3 comprises 15 residues. Germline CDR1 and CDR2: WNHNN and SYGVQD (reference sequence). Here the CDR3 reads CASSESRLILDTQYF.

The rearrangement links TRBV12-3 or TRBV12-4 to TRBJ2-5; absent DNA, TCRdb's TRBD1 call cannot be checked. CDR3 length: 16 residues. The CDR3: CASRSRDRINQETQYF.

V is TRBV27 and J is TRBJ2-6; absent DNA, TCRdb's TRBD1 call cannot be checked. Germline CDR1 and CDR2: MNHEY and SMNVEV (reference sequence). The CDR3 has 17 amino acids. This chain's CDR3 is CASSQGAFPSGANVLTF.

The V call is TRBV6-1, the J call TRBJ2-3; absent DNA, TCRdb's TRBD1 call cannot be checked. The CDR3 runs to 15 residues. The germline V gene encodes CDR1 MNHNS and CDR2 SASEGT. CDR3 region: CASDRGQGSSDTQYF.

This chain joins TRBV11-2 and TRBJ2-1; there is no DNA to check the TCRdb D call of TRBD2. The CDR3 is 15 amino acids. The V gene's germline CDR1 is SGHAT and CDR2 FQNNGV. The CDR3 reads CASSSQWTSYNEQFF.

The chain is built from TRBV20-1 and TRBJ2-3; the D call of TRBD2 rests on TCRdb alone, since no DNA is present to check it. Germline V CDR1 and CDR2: DFQATT, SNEGSKA (reference sequence). The CDR3 totals 15 residues. CDR3 loop: CSAIGPSGRRSAQYF.

The chain combines TRBV7-2 with TRBJ2-5. The V gene's germline CDR1 is SGHTA and CDR2 FQGNSA. The CDR3 runs 14 residues. CDR3: CASSPSKLTETQYF.

This chain connects TRBV6-5 to TRBJ2-5; TCRdb indicates TRBD1, and absent DNA this call remains unverified. In germline, CDR1 is MNHEY, CDR2 SVGAGI. This CDR3 spans 12 amino acids. The CDR3 sequence: CATGPSQETQYF.

The chain joins TRBV12-3 or TRBV12-4 to TRBJ2-6. The CDR3 is 14 residues long. The CDR3 sequence is CASTKAAGANVLTF.

The CDR3 here is CASRRAGIPYEQYF. The chain joins TRBV5-5 to TRBJ2-7; lacking DNA, the TRBD2 call made by TCRdb goes unchecked. The CDR3 totals 14 residues. CDR1 SGHKS and CDR2 YYEKEE come from the germline V gene (reference sequence).

V and J are TRBV20-1 and TRBJ2-4; lacking DNA, the TRBD1 call made by TCRdb goes unchecked. This CDR3 has 12 residues. The germline gives CDR1 DFQATT, CDR2 SNEGSKA (reference sequence). The CDR3 protein is CSARTGGNIQYF.

V usage is TRBV3-1 and J usage is TRBJ2-3; the D call from TCRdb, TRBD1, cannot be confirmed without DNA. Per the germline V gene, CDR1 is LGHDT and CDR2 is YNNKEL (reference sequence). The CDR3 covers 16 residues. CDR3 protein: CASSSRMSAGTDTQYF.

The rearrangement uses TRBV11-2 and TRBJ1-5. CDR3 size: 16 residues. Germline V gene data show CDR1 as SGHAT and CDR2 as FQNNGV. The CDR3 loop is CASSLRGGSSNQPQHF. Based on the CDR3 plus reference TRBV11-2 and TRBJ1-5, the full variable domain is EAGVAQSPRYKIIEKRQSVAFWCNPISGHATLYWYQQILGQGPKLLIQFQNNGVVDDSQLPKDRFSAERLKGVDSTLKIQPAKLEDSAVYLCASSLRGGSSNQPQHFGDGTRLSIL.

The V call is TRBV20-1, the J call TRBJ2-5; the TCRdb call, TRBD1, lacks DNA for checking. Germline V CDR1 and CDR2: DFQATT, SNEGSKA (reference sequence). The CDR3 loop spans 15 amino acids. CDR3 protein: CSAVPGQGNKETQYF.

The chain links TRBV27 to TRBJ2-7; TCRdb returns TRBD1, unconfirmable since there is no DNA. The CDR3 sequence is 16 residues long. Germline-derived CDR1 and CDR2 are MNHEY and SMNVEV (reference sequence). CDR3 region: CASSQYPRGKTYEQYF.

This chain connects TRBV5-1 to TRBJ2-3; TCRdb names TRBD2, which stays unverified in the absence of DNA. CDR1 is SGHRS and CDR2 is YFSETQ in the germline V gene. The length of the CDR3 is 15 residues. This CDR3 reads CASSDGRAVIDTQYF. The whole variable domain, remainder taken from reference TRBV5-1 and TRBJ2-3, is KAGVTQTPRYLIKTRGQQVTLSCSPISGHRSVSWYQQTPGQGLQFLFEYFSETQRNKGNFPGRFSGRQFSNSRSEMNVSTLELGDSALYLCASSDGRAVIDTQYFGPGTRLTVL.

The CDR3 region is CASSQDYGLAYEQYF. The chain recombines TRBV4-3 with TRBJ2-7. The CDR3 runs to 15 residues. Per germline, CDR1 LGHNA and CDR2 YSLEER.

The chain uses TRBV19 and TRBJ2-1; without DNA, the TCRdb call of TRBD1 cannot be checked. The CDR3 is 15 amino acids. Germline V lookup: CDR1 LNHDA, CDR2 SQIVND (reference sequence). The CDR3 spells CASSLGGHSDNEQFF.

The chain has TRBV24-1 and TRBJ2-7; checking the TCRdb D call of TRBD2 is not possible without DNA. The length of the CDR3 is 13 residues. Germline CDR1 reads KGHDR; CDR2 reads SFDVKD. The CDR3 sequence is CATSSERVGEQYF.

The CDR3 protein is CASSLGPGFSGEQYF. The chain combines TRBV7-3 with TRBJ2-7; TCRdb designates TRBD1, a call that cannot be tested without DNA. Germline-derived CDR1 and CDR2 are SGHTA and FQGTGA. CDR3 length: 15 amino acids.

The rearrangement uses TRBV4-1 and TRBJ2-3; no DNA is available, so the TRBD1 call from TCRdb remains unchecked. The CDR3 runs 14 residues. Germline V gene sequence: CDR1 MGHRA, CDR2 YSYEKL. CDR3 sequence reads: CASSQEPGRDTQYF.

The chain carries TRBV20-1 and TRBJ1-1; TCRdb's assignment of TRBD1 cannot be checked, as there is no DNA. The CDR3 is made up of 13 amino acids. From germline, CDR1 is DFQATT and CDR2 SNEGSKA (reference sequence). This chain's CDR3 is CSARDPGSTEAFF.

The rearrangement uses TRBV10-3 and TRBJ2-1. Germline V lookup: CDR1 ENHRY, CDR2 SYGVKD. This CDR3 comprises 12 residues. CDR3 residues: CAISESASEQFF.